A selection of T cell receptor beta chains follows, all from one sample in a study of blood T cell repertoires in COVID-19. The data were produced by immunoSEQ multiplex PCR, yet TCRdb's version contains in-frame clones alone and is incomplete. This table holds 150,000 to 200,000 clones, over 75% found once. Sequenced sample: PBMCs or T cells enriched from blood (not recorded which). The receptors here all came from a woman between 45 and 65 years old who had recovered from COVID-19. The CDR3 runs from the conserved cysteine through the conserved F or W. D genes are given only for firm matches. Some rows have no size entry. The others give once, few or many, or a class for an expanded clone.

V gene: TRBV19
D gene: .
clone size: .
J gene: TRBJ2-5
CDR3 DNA: TGTGCCAGTAGTTCAGGGCGGGGTGCGCACCAAGAGACCCAGTACTTC
CDR3 protein: CASSSGRGAHQETQYF

V gene: TRBV6-1
D gene: TRBD1
clone size: .
J gene: TRBJ1-1
CDR3 DNA: TGTGCCAGCAGTGAATTACAGGGGAGCACTGAAGCTTTCTTT
CDR3 protein: CASSELQGSTEAFF

V gene: TRBV30
D gene: TRBD1
clone size: .
J gene: TRBJ1-2
CDR3 DNA: TGTGCCTGGGGGACAGGCTATGGCTACACCTTC
CDR3 protein: CAWGTGYGYTF

V gene: TRBV6-1
D gene: TRBD1
clone size: .
J gene: TRBJ1-2
CDR3 DNA: TGTGCCAGCAGTGAGATGGGACAGGGGGGTGGCTACACCTTC
CDR3 protein: CASSEMGQGGGYTF

V gene: TRBV11-3
D gene: TRBD1
clone size: .
J gene: TRBJ1-4
CDR3 DNA: TGTGCCAGCAGCTTTCGAGACAGGGAACGAGCGCGTGAAAAACTGTTTTTT
CDR3 protein: CASSFRDRERAREKLFF

V gene: TRBV19
D gene: TRBD1
clone size: .
J gene: TRBJ1-2
CDR3 DNA: TGTGCCACCCCAGCGAAAGACAGGGCACAGGGGTATGGCTACACCTTC
CDR3 protein: CATPAKDRAQGYGYTF

V gene: TRBV18
D gene: .
clone size: .
J gene: TRBJ1-3
CDR3 DNA: TGTGCCAGCTCACCCCAGCCCCAGACAGCGGGAAACACCATATATTTT
CDR3 protein: CASSPQPQTAGNTIYF

V gene: TRBV9
D gene: TRBD2
clone size: .
J gene: TRBJ2-3
CDR3 DNA: TGTGCCAGCAGCGGGTGGCGGGGGGGCCGGGATACGCAGTATTTT
CDR3 protein: CASSGWRGGRDTQYF

V gene: TRBV9
D gene: TRBD2
clone size: .
J gene: TRBJ2-3
CDR3 DNA: TGTGCCAGCAGCCCGACAGACGGGGGGTTTAGCACAGATACGCAGTATTTT
CDR3 protein: CASSPTDGGFSTDTQYF

V gene: TRBV2
D gene: .
clone size: .
J gene: TRBJ1-5
CDR3 DNA: TGTGCCAGCAGTGAAGGGCAATCTAGCAATCAGCCCCAGCATTTT
CDR3 protein: CASSEGQSSNQPQHF

V gene: TRBV4-3
D gene: .
clone size: once
J gene: TRBJ2-3
CDR3 DNA: TGCGCCAGCAGCCCGGGCAGGGGCTCAGATACGCAGTATTTT
CDR3 protein: CASSPGRGSDTQYF

V gene: TRBV6-5
D gene: .
clone size: .
J gene: TRBJ1-3
CDR3 DNA: TGTGCCAGCAGTTACGATCCAGGCCCCTCTGGAAACACCATATATTTT
CDR3 protein: CASSYDPGPSGNTIYF

V gene: TRBV9
D gene: .
clone size: .
J gene: TRBJ2-3
CDR3 DNA: TGTGCCAGCAGCGTACAGGCAGATACGCAGTATTTT
CDR3 protein: CASSVQADTQYF

V gene: TRBV4-3
D gene: .
clone size: few
J gene: TRBJ2-7
CDR3 DNA: TGCGCCAGCAGCCAAGCCGTGTCCCCCAATATACGGAGGGAGCAGTACTTC
CDR3 protein: CASSQAVSPNIRREQYF

V gene: TRBV20-1
D gene: TRBD2
clone size: .
J gene: TRBJ2-5
CDR3 DNA: TGCAGTGCTAGTCCCGGGATAGCGGGGGTTCAAGAGACCCAGTACTTC
CDR3 protein: CSASPGIAGVQETQYF

V gene: TRBV7-2
D gene: TRBD2
clone size: .
J gene: TRBJ2-2
CDR3 DNA: TGTGCCAGCAGCTCCTCGAAGCGGGAGGGGGAGCTGTTTTTT
CDR3 protein: CASSSSKREGELFF

V gene: TRBV27
D gene: .
clone size: .
J gene: TRBJ2-5
CDR3 DNA: TGTGCCAGCAGTTTATCTCGGCAAGAGACCCAGTACTTC
CDR3 protein: CASSLSRQETQYF

V gene: TRBV4-3
D gene: .
clone size: .
J gene: TRBJ1-1
CDR3 DNA: TGCGCCAGCAGCCAAGTCTTATTGTCGGGGACTGAAGCTTTCTTT
CDR3 protein: CASSQVLLSGTEAFF

V gene: TRBV5-8
D gene: .
clone size: .
J gene: TRBJ2-3
CDR3 DNA: TGTGCCAGCAGCTTGGGCGTCACCCGCACAGATACGCAGTATTTT
CDR3 protein: CASSLGVTRTDTQYF

V gene: TRBV14
D gene: .
clone size: .
J gene: TRBJ1-3
CDR3 DNA: TGTGCCAGCAGCCAAGTTGGGGGACTTGGAAACACCATATATTTT
CDR3 protein: CASSQVGGLGNTIYF

V gene: TRBV4-2
D gene: TRBD1
clone size: .
J gene: TRBJ2-7
CDR3 DNA: TGTGCCAGCAGCCAAGATGCAGGGGGACAAAACCTTTACGAGCAGTACTTC
CDR3 protein: CASSQDAGGQNLYEQYF

V gene: TRBV6-5
D gene: TRBD1
clone size: .
J gene: TRBJ1-5
CDR3 DNA: TGTGCCAGCAGATCAGGACAGGGGGCGGGTCAGCCCCAGCATTTT
CDR3 protein: CASRSGQGAGQPQHF

V gene: TRBV19
D gene: TRBD1
clone size: .
J gene: TRBJ1-5
CDR3 DNA: TGTGCCAGTAGCCCCTCGACAGGGTGGGGGGATCAGCCCCAGCATTTT
CDR3 protein: CASSPSTGWGDQPQHF

V gene: TRBV7-3
D gene: .
clone size: .
J gene: TRBJ2-6
CDR3 DNA: TGTGCCAGCAGCTTAAACTCCGGGGCCAACGTCCTGACTTTC
CDR3 protein: CASSLNSGANVLTF

V gene: TRBV6-2/TRBV6-3
D gene: .
clone size: .
J gene: TRBJ2-1
CDR3 DNA: TGTGCCAGCAGTAACTCCTTGGAGCAGTTCTTC
CDR3 protein: CASSNSLEQFF

V gene: TRBV6-5
D gene: .
clone size: once
J gene: TRBJ1-1
CDR3 DNA: TGTGCCAGCAGTTACGCGGCAGCTTTGAACACTGAAGCTTTCTTT
CDR3 protein: CASSYAAALNTEAFF

V gene: TRBV7-9
D gene: TRBD1
clone size: .
J gene: TRBJ1-2
CDR3 DNA: TGTGCCAGCAGCGTCAGGGGGCTGGGGGGCTACACCTTC
CDR3 protein: CASSVRGLGGYTF

V gene: TRBV5-4
D gene: TRBD1
clone size: .
J gene: TRBJ2-7
CDR3 DNA: TGTGCCAGCAGCTACCGGGACAGGGTCTACGAGCAGTACTTC
CDR3 protein: CASSYRDRVYEQYF

V gene: TRBV24-1
D gene: TRBD1
clone size: .
J gene: TRBJ2-7
CDR3 DNA: TGTGCCACCAGTGACGCATCCGACAGGGGCGAGCAGTACTTC
CDR3 protein: CATSDASDRGEQYF

V gene: TRBV11-3
D gene: TRBD2
clone size: .
J gene: TRBJ2-3
CDR3 DNA: TGTGCCAGCAGCTTAGAGGGACTAGCGGGGGGCCGCACAGATACGCAGTATTTT
CDR3 protein: CASSLEGLAGGRTDTQYF

V gene: TRBV19
D gene: .
clone size: .
J gene: TRBJ1-2
CDR3 DNA: TGTGCCAGTAGGACTGGACAGCTGATTAACTATGGCTACACCTTC
CDR3 protein: CASRTGQLINYGYTF

V gene: TRBV24-1
D gene: TRBD1
clone size: .
J gene: TRBJ1-2
CDR3 DNA: TGTGCCACCAGTGATCCCACCGACAGGGGCCCCTATGGCTACACCTTC
CDR3 protein: CATSDPTDRGPYGYTF

V gene: TRBV11-2
D gene: TRBD2
clone size: .
J gene: TRBJ2-5
CDR3 DNA: TGTGCCAGCAGCTTAGATCTGGGGACTAGCAACCAGTACTTC
CDR3 protein: CASSLDLGTSNQYF

V gene: TRBV5-5
D gene: .
clone size: .
J gene: TRBJ1-5
CDR3 DNA: TGTGCCAGCAGCTTGTTCGAGTATCAGCCCCAGCATTTT
CDR3 protein: CASSLFEYQPQHF

V gene: TRBV9
D gene: TRBD2
clone size: .
J gene: TRBJ2-3
CDR3 DNA: TGTGCCAGCAGCGTAGATGCGGGGGGGCATAAAGATACGCAGTATTTT
CDR3 protein: CASSVDAGGHKDTQYF

V gene: TRBV3-1/TRBV3-2
D gene: TRBD2
clone size: .
J gene: TRBJ2-2
CDR3 DNA: TGTGCCAGCAGTCGGACTAGCGGGGTTTTTTCGAACACCGGGGAGCTGTTTTTT
CDR3 protein: CASSRTSGVFSNTGELFF

V gene: TRBV9
D gene: .
clone size: .
J gene: TRBJ1-1
CDR3 DNA: TGTGCCAGCAGCGTTTGGCAGAACACTGAAGCTTTCTTT
CDR3 protein: CASSVWQNTEAFF

V gene: TRBV7-8
D gene: TRBD2
clone size: .
J gene: TRBJ2-3
CDR3 DNA: TGTGCCAGCAGCCTTTTAGCGGGGCACACAGATACGCAGTATTTT
CDR3 protein: CASSLLAGHTDTQYF

V gene: TRBV11-2
D gene: TRBD1
clone size: .
J gene: TRBJ1-2
CDR3 DNA: TGTGCCAGCAGCTTGAAGACCGGGACAGGAGCCGGAACTAACTATGGCTACACCTTC
CDR3 protein: CASSLKTGTGAGTNYGYTF

V gene: TRBV6-5
D gene: .
clone size: .
J gene: TRBJ1-2
CDR3 DNA: TGTGCCAGCAGGCCAGGAACCTATGGCTACACCTTC
CDR3 protein: CASRPGTYGYTF

V gene: TRBV19
D gene: .
clone size: .
J gene: TRBJ2-5
CDR3 DNA: TGTGCCAGTAGTATAGGAGGTAGACAAGAGACCCAGTACTTC
CDR3 protein: CASSIGGRQETQYF

V gene: TRBV2
D gene: .
clone size: once
J gene: TRBJ1-5
CDR3 DNA: TGTGCCAGCAGTAAACAGGGAAATCAGCCCCAGCATTTT
CDR3 protein: CASSKQGNQPQHF

V gene: TRBV6-5
D gene: TRBD1
clone size: .
J gene: TRBJ2-1
CDR3 DNA: TGTGCCAGCAGACAGGGGGTTCGAGAGCAGTTCTTC
CDR3 protein: CASRQGVREQFF

V gene: TRBV6-2/TRBV6-3
D gene: TRBD1
clone size: .
J gene: TRBJ2-2
CDR3 DNA: TGTGCCAGCAGTTACGGGACAGGGCGATCCGGGGAGCTGTTTTTT
CDR3 protein: CASSYGTGRSGELFF

V gene: TRBV4-3
D gene: TRBD2
clone size: .
J gene: TRBJ2-5
CDR3 DNA: TGCGCCAGCAGCCAAGGGGCTAGCGGGGGGCAAGAGACCCAGTACTTC
CDR3 protein: CASSQGASGGQETQYF

V gene: TRBV11-2
D gene: TRBD2
clone size: .
J gene: TRBJ2-5
CDR3 DNA: TGTGCCAGCAGCTCGACGGGGGGCCAAGAGACCCAGTACTTC
CDR3 protein: CASSSTGGQETQYF

V gene: TRBV6-4
D gene: TRBD1
clone size: once
J gene: TRBJ1-2
CDR3 DNA: TGTGCCAGCAGTGCGCAAAGGGGGCACGGCTACACCTTC
CDR3 protein: CASSAQRGHGYTF

V gene: TRBV2
D gene: .
clone size: .
J gene: TRBJ1-5
CDR3 DNA: TGTGCCAGCAGTGAGGGGGGAAGGAGGTCCTATCAGCCCCAGCATTTT
CDR3 protein: CASSEGGRRSYQPQHF

V gene: TRBV6-5
D gene: .
clone size: .
J gene: TRBJ1-1
CDR3 DNA: TGTGCCAGCAGTTACCACCGGGGGGGGCGAGGAACTGAAGCTTTCTTT
CDR3 protein: CASSYHRGGRGTEAFF

V gene: TRBV2
D gene: TRBD1
clone size: .
J gene: TRBJ2-3
CDR3 DNA: TGTGCCAGCAGTGTAGGGGGCCCGCGAGATACGCAGTATTTT
CDR3 protein: CASSVGGPRDTQYF

V gene: TRBV5-4
D gene: .
clone size: .
J gene: TRBJ1-5
CDR3 DNA: TGTGCCAGCAGCTTGGCCGGTGATAGCAATCAGCCCCAGCATTTT
CDR3 protein: CASSLAGDSNQPQHF

V gene: TRBV10-3
D gene: .
clone size: .
J gene: TRBJ1-4
CDR3 DNA: TGTGCCATCAGTGAGCGGGGTGGGGAAAAACTGTTTTTT
CDR3 protein: CAISERGGEKLFF

V gene: TRBV19
D gene: TRBD1
clone size: .
J gene: TRBJ1-3
CDR3 DNA: TGTGCCAGTAGTATTCACAGGGGATATACCACCATATATTTT
CDR3 protein: CASSIHRGYTTIYF

V gene: TRBV20-1
D gene: .
clone size: .
J gene: TRBJ2-3
CDR3 DNA: TGCAGTGCTAGTTGGGGGACTAGCACAGATACGCAGTATTTT
CDR3 protein: CSASWGTSTDTQYF

V gene: TRBV19
D gene: .
clone size: .
J gene: TRBJ2-3
CDR3 DNA: TGTGCCAGTAGTATCGGGGGATTCGACACAGATACGCAGTATTTT
CDR3 protein: CASSIGGFDTDTQYF

V gene: TRBV19
D gene: .
clone size: .
J gene: TRBJ1-4
CDR3 DNA: TGTGCCAGTAGCCTCAGGGTTTCTAATGAAAAACTGTTTTTT
CDR3 protein: CASSLRVSNEKLFF

V gene: TRBV27
D gene: .
clone size: .
J gene: TRBJ1-5
CDR3 DNA: TGTGCCAGCAGCAGGGGAAGGGTAGGTCAGCCCCAGCATTTT
CDR3 protein: CASSRGRVGQPQHF